The rows below give T cell receptor beta chains drawn from one sample of a study of cytomegalovirus exposure and HLA in healthy donors. Only in-frame clones appear in the TCRdb table, and some are missing; sequencing was by immunoSEQ multiplex PCR. Of 120,000 or so clones in the sample, 75% to 90% are singletons; the top ten hold less than 2.5%. Sample: PBMCs. These receptors were collected from a young man in good health and CMV-seronegative. Both conserved end residues are part of each CDR3. D genes are given only for firm matches. Not all rows give a size; the values are once, few, many and, for expanded clones, a class.

v_gene	j_gene	d_gene	abundance	CDR3nt	CDR3aa
TRBV27	TRBJ1-2	.	.	TGTGCCAGCGGGCAGTATAATGGCTACACCTTC	CASGQYNGYTF
TRBV7-9	TRBJ1-5	.	few	TGTGCCAGCAGCCCGACCAGCGCAGGGAATCAGCCCCAGCATTTT	CASSPTSAGNQPQHF
TRBV5-4	TRBJ2-5	.	.	TGTGCCAGCAGCTTGGTCCCGTTGGGGGGTGAGTACTTC	CASSLVPLGGEYF
TRBV5-1	TRBJ2-7	.	.	TGCGCCAGCAGCCGAGGGGGGGAGTACGAGCAGTACTTC	CASSRGGEYEQYF
TRBV18	TRBJ1-2	TRBD1	.	TGTGCCAGCTCACGAAGCAGACAGGGAACAGATGGCTACACCTTC	CASSRSRQGTDGYTF
TRBV10-1	TRBJ2-3	TRBD2	.	TGCGCCAGCAGTTCCGGGACTAGGTTCACAGATACGCAGTATTTT	CASSSGTRFTDTQYF
TRBV2	TRBJ2-5	.	.	TGTGCCAGCAGTGGGCAGGGGCGGGCGGAGACCCAGTACTTC	CASSGQGRAETQYF
TRBV18	TRBJ2-7	TRBD1	.	TGTGCCAGCTCGCACACAGGACAGGGGGGCTCCTACGAGCAGTACTTC	CASSHTGQGGSYEQYF
TRBV5-5	TRBJ2-2	TRBD1	.	TGTGCCAGCAGCTTGGAGGGGACAGGGGTAACCGGGGAGCTGTTTTTT	CASSLEGTGVTGELFF
TRBV27	TRBJ1-4	.	.	TGTGCCAGCAAACGGACAGCTTCAAATGAAAAACTGTTTTTT	CASKRTASNEKLFF
TRBV15	TRBJ1-1	TRBD1	.	TGTGCCACCAGCAGCGGGCTCAGTCAACAGGGGTGGACTGAAGCTTTCTTT	CATSSGLSQQGWTEAFF
TRBV5-1	TRBJ2-7	.	.	TGCGCCAGCAGGCGGGGCTTACCATACGAGCAGTACTTC	CASRRGLPYEQYF
TRBV9	TRBJ2-7	TRBD1	.	TGTGCCAGCAGCGTAGGGGGACAGGAGAGCTACGAGCAGTACTTC	CASSVGGQESYEQYF
TRBV6-1	TRBJ1-1	.	once	TGTGCCAGCAGTAGGAGTGGTACTGAAGCTTTCTTT	CASSRSGTEAFF
TRBV19	TRBJ1-2	.	.	TGTGCCAGTAGTATCCAGGGGCCCTATGGCTACACCTTC	CASSIQGPYGYTF
TRBV7-9	TRBJ1-4	TRBD1	.	TGTGCCAGCAGCCAAACCCGGGACAGGGGGCCTGAAAAACTGTTTTTT	CASSQTRDRGPEKLFF
TRBV19	TRBJ2-4	.	.	TGTGCCAGTAGTATAGATCTTAGGGGGAACATTCAGTACTTC	CASSIDLRGNIQYF
TRBV13	TRBJ2-5	.	.	TGTGCCAGCAGCTTAGGTGGGCCGCAAGAGACCCAGTACTTC	CASSLGGPQETQYF
TRBV5-5	TRBJ2-2	.	.	TGTGCCAGCTCTACGAACACCGGGGAGCTGTTTTTT	CASSTNTGELFF
TRBV11-2	TRBJ2-1	.	.	TGTGCCAGCAAGAACCCTAGCACGAATGAGCAGTTCTTC	CASKNPSTNEQFF
TRBV10-2	TRBJ1-1	TRBD1	once	TGCGCCAGCAGTGGGACTTCCCGGGACAGGGCCGACACTGAAGCTTTCTTT	CASSGTSRDRADTEAFF
TRBV6-5	TRBJ1-3	.	.	TGTGCCAGCAGCAGGGGCACCTCTGGAAACACCATATATTTT	CASSRGTSGNTIYF
TRBV4-3	TRBJ2-5	.	.	TGCGCCAGCAGCCAAGATCGGCTCTTCGGGGCCCAGTACTTC	CASSQDRLFGAQYF
TRBV5-1	TRBJ2-1	.	few	TGCGCCAGCAGCTCGAGGACGGGGTCGGACAATGAGCAGTTCTTC	CASSSRTGSDNEQFF
TRBV5-1	TRBJ2-3	.	.	TGCGCCAGCAGCTTGGTAGGTCGGGACACCACAGATACGCAGTATTTT	CASSLVGRDTTDTQYF
TRBV28	TRBJ1-3	.	.	TGTGCCAGCAGTATAACAGGGTCTGGAAACACCATATATTTT	CASSITGSGNTIYF